The 3 T cell receptor beta chains given below trace back to one sample, sequenced in a study of beta chain features in type 1 diabetes. General observations from the study: In all four CD4+ subsets, TCRB CDR3 length was significantly, moderately reduced in type 1 diabetes.

Isolated RNA was reverse transcribed in full, so expressed TCRB transcripts were sequenced. The assay was immunoSEQ multiplex PCR, and TCRdb's table has in-frame clones only and misses some. Of more than 100,000 clones listed, under 30% are singletons. These receptors' antigens are unknown. The sequencing input was central memory CD4+ T cells from blood. These receptors all stem from a woman under 30 with type 1 diabetes.

This clone was seen a few times. The chain links TRBV4-3 to TRBJ2-1, with TRBD2 identical over 10 bases. Germline V lookup: CDR1 LGHNA, CDR2 YSLEER. This CDR3 region has 16 residues. V was pared by 0 bases and J by 4 bases, with 3 bases of the junction left unmatched. In DNA form, the CDR3 reads TGCGCCAGCAGCCAAGAAGGACTAGCGGATTACAATGAGCAGTTCTTC. This translates into CASSQEGLADYNEQFF.

This clone was counted between two and nine times. The V gene is TRBV11-2, the J gene TRBJ2-4; a possible D gene is TRBD2 (6 bases). In germline, CDR1 is SGHAT, CDR2 FQNNGV. There are 17 residues in the CDR3. Trimming pared 4 bases from V and 5 bases from J, leaving 21 bases between. The CDR3 DNA follows: TGTGCCAGCAGCTACCCGCTGGACTACGGGGCTCAAAACATTCAGTACTTC. This codes for CASSYPLDYGAQNIQYF.

This clone was seen more than once but under ten times. The rearrangement uses TRBV9 and TRBJ2-7; TRBD2 is a possible D gene (5 bases). CDR1 is SGDLS, CDR2 YYNGEE, per germline. Trimming took 2 bases from V and 0 from J, leaving 9 bases between them. The CDR3 spans 14 residues. The CDR3 protein is CASSVDFLSYEQYF. The CDR3 region has the DNA TGTGCCAGCAGCGTGGACTTCCTCTCCTACGAGCAGTACTTC.